The text below deals with one T cell receptor (beta chain). Its target is not known. The sample belongs to a study of cytomegalovirus exposure and HLA in healthy donors. Overall study results and limits: Across donors, sequencing depth was assumed by presence/absence analyses to be roughly uniform. Within a later analysis, the majority of CMV-associated TCR beta chains appeared HLA-restricted.

Primers: 60 Vbeta forward and 13 Jbeta reverse. Here immunoSEQ multiplex PCR was the method, and the copy in TCRdb shows in-frame clones only, minus some. The data contain 100,000 or so clones, about 80% of them singletons. J lost 4 bases, V lost 6 bases, and 8 bases had no gene match. This CDR3 is 14 amino acids long. Germline lookup yields CDR1 MNHEY and CDR2 SMNVEV (reference sequence). The origin of this receptor is a woman aged 40 to 49 in good health and CMV-seronegative. The sample comprised PBMCs. The rearrangement joins TRBV27 to TRBJ2-7, with 8 bases identical to TRBD1. CDR3 DNA sequence: TGTGCCAGCAGGTTAGGGGACAGGATTTACGAGCAGTACTTC. This translates into CASRLGDRIYEQYF.